A selection of T cell receptor beta chains follows, all from one sample in a study of cytomegalovirus exposure and HLA in healthy donors. The protocol was immunoSEQ multiplex PCR, while the TCRdb copy is restricted to in-frame clones and leaves out a portion. This table lists some 75,000 clones. The sequencing input was PBMCs. These receptors were obtained from a boy aged 10-17 years in good health and CMV-seronegative. CDR3s include the opening cysteine and the closing phenylalanine or tryptophan. D genes are given only for firm matches.

TRBJ2-3 | . | TRBV27 | TGTGCCAGCAGTTTATACTCTAGCCGTAGCACAGATACGCAGTATTTT | CASSLYSSRSTDTQYF
TRBJ1-1 | TRBD1 | TRBV5-1 | TGCGCCAGCAGCTGGACGGGACAGCGCAACACTGAAGCTTTCTTT | CASSWTGQRNTEAFF
TRBJ2-7 | . | TRBV6-5 | TGTGCCAGCAGTTACGGTGCAGGACAAACCTACGAGCAGTACTTC | CASSYGAGQTYEQYF
TRBJ2-7 | TRBD1 | TRBV2 | TGTGCCAGCAGTCTCGGGACAGCTTCCAGCGAGCAGTACTTC | CASSLGTASSEQYF
TRBJ2-7 | . | TRBV5-4 | TGTGCCAGCAGCTTGGTGGGGGCAACCGAGCAGTACTTC | CASSLVGATEQYF
TRBJ2-4 | . | TRBV7-2 | TGTGCCAGCAGCTTCGGAGGGAGGAAAAACATTCAGTACTTC | CASSFGGRKNIQYF
TRBJ1-5 | . | TRBV7-9 | TGTGCCAGCAGCGCGGACAGCTATAGCAATCAGCCCCAGCATTTT | CASSADSYSNQPQHF
TRBJ2-3 | TRBD1 | TRBV6-1 | TGTGCCAGCCGTACAGGGGTTAGCACAGATACGCAGTATTTT | CASRTGVSTDTQYF
TRBJ1-3 | . | TRBV5-1 | TGCGCCAGCAGGGGGGACACAACCTCTGGAAACACCATATATTTT | CASRGDTTSGNTIYF
TRBJ2-3 | . | TRBV7-6 | TGTGCCAGCAGCGGAAAGGGGGCAGATACGCAGTATTTT | CASSGKGADTQYF
TRBJ2-3 | . | TRBV5-1 | TGCGCCAGCAGCTTGGATGGGCGGGGCACAGATACGCAGTATTTT | CASSLDGRGTDTQYF
TRBJ2-1 | TRBD2 | TRBV5-4 | TGTGCCAGCAGCTTGAAGGCTAGCGGGGGGTACAATGAGCAGTTCTTC | CASSLKASGGYNEQFF
TRBJ1-5 | . | TRBV30 | TGTGCCTGGAGTGAGGGGGATGTTCAGCCCCAGCATTTT | CAWSEGDVQPQHF
TRBJ2-7 | TRBD2 | TRBV7-2 | TGTGCCAGCAGCTTAGACGCTAGCGGCTCCTACGAGCAGTACTTC | CASSLDASGSYEQYF
TRBJ2-3 | . | TRBV19 | TGTGCCAGTAGCCTCGACACAGGGATCGATACGCAGTATTTT | CASSLDTGIDTQYF
TRBJ2-3 | TRBD2 | TRBV4-3 | TGCGCCAGCAGCCAAGATGGTAACGGGAGGAGGACAGATACGCAGTATTTT | CASSQDGNGRRTDTQYF
TRBJ1-2 | . | TRBV6-5 | TGTGCCAGCAGCGCGGGACCCTATGGCTACACCTTC | CASSAGPYGYTF
TRBJ2-5 | TRBD1 | TRBV30 | TGTGCCTGGACCCGACAGGGTGTAGGAGAGACCCAGTACTTC | CAWTRQGVGETQYF